This TCR beta chain was identified in a study of blood T cell repertoires in COVID-19. Method: immunoSEQ multiplex PCR; TCRdb's copy keeps in-frame clones and lacks some. The profile covers about 50,000 clones, with roughly 86% appearing a single time and less than 2.5% taken by the ten largest. Germline assignment: CDR1 LNHDA and CDR2 SQIVND (reference sequence). The V end lost 5 bases, the J end lost 3 bases, and 8 bases lay between the germline ends. The CDR3 contains 13 residues. The clonotype comes from a woman aged 55-75 years with acute or convalescent COVID-19. The sequencing input was peripheral blood. The chain employs TRBV19 and TRBJ2-1; weak D call: TRBD2 (5 bases). CDR3 loop: CASSPDYYNEQFF. The CDR3 DNA sequence: TGTGCCAGTAGTCCCGACTACTACAATGAGCAGTTCTTC.